This TCR beta chain was identified in a study of CD8+CD57+ T cells in acquired aplastic anemia. Across the whole study: DNA from sorted CD4+ and CD8+ cells averaged roughly 3.4 ug.

Study observations and caveats: Levels of CD8+ Simpson's diversity were not significantly distinct in patients versus controls. Patients and controls shared twenty-nine CD8+ CDR3 sequences, which appeared highly expressed in patients and within their immunodominant clones.

CDR1 is DFQATT, CDR2 SNEGSKA, per germline (reference sequence). V lost 3 bases and J lost 5, with 7 bases in between. The CDR3 extends over 11 amino acids. All patients picked for sequencing had shown, by flow cytometry, an expansion of CD8+CD57+ cells. Patients were therapy-naive when their blood was sampled. This clonotype was picked up many times. Its target is not known. It was genomic DNA that served as the template for profiling TCR beta VDJ and CDR3. TCRdb redid the calling of the reads with MiXCR, one entry per CDR3 protein. The table records under 250,000 distinct CDR3 sequences, around 45% of them present only once.

This chain links TRBV20-1 with TRBJ1-2; D is unresolved. The TCR originated in a human donor with aplastic anemia. The sequencing sample was made of sorted CD4+, CD8+, or CD8+CD57+ T cells (not recorded which) from PBMCs. CDR3 protein: CSASPLYGYTF. CDR3 sequence (DNA): TGCAGTGCTAGTCCCCTTTATGGCTACACCTTC.